Listed below are T cell receptor beta chains from one sample, sequenced in a study of blood T cell repertoires in COVID-19. TCRdb keeps only in-frame clones here, not all; method: immunoSEQ multiplex PCR. The profile covers roughly 280,000 clones, with 70% to 90% appearing a single time and 11% taken by the ten largest. The sequencing input was peripheral blood. Source of these receptors: a woman in her seventies with acute or convalescent COVID-19. The CDR3 runs from the conserved cysteine through the conserved F or W. The D gene is left open where the match is weak. Not every row has a clone size; where given, it reads once, few, many or a size class.

d_call	v_call	clone_size	cdr3_length	j_call	cdr3_aa	cdr3_nt
TRBD2	TRBV19	.	16	TRBJ2-1	CASSMRAGGPHNEQFF	TGTGCCAGTAGTATGCGAGCGGGGGGGCCCCACAATGAGCAGTTCTTC
.	TRBV6-5	.	12	TRBJ1-2	CASRAGNYGYTF	TGTGCCAGCAGGGCAGGGAACTATGGCTACACCTTC
.	TRBV10-2	.	14	TRBJ2-1	CASSDLAGTTEQFF	TGCGCCAGCAGTGACTTAGCTGGGACAACGGAGCAGTTCTTC
.	TRBV5-6	.	12	TRBJ2-7	CASSLGGYEQYF	TGTGCCAGCAGCTTGGGAGGTTACGAGCAGTACTTC
.	TRBV4-2	.	15	TRBJ2-2	CASSPKIALAGELFF	TGTGCCAGCAGCCCAAAAATAGCGCTAGCCGGGGAGCTGTTTTTT
.	TRBV5-5	.	15	TRBJ2-1	CASSLTYSRYNEQFF	TGTGCCAGCAGCTTGACTTACTCGCGTTACAATGAGCAGTTCTTC
.	TRBV4-1	few	19	TRBJ1-6	CASSQGVKVGLLTNSPLHF	TGCGCCAGCAGCCAAGGAGTGAAAGTAGGACTCCTTACGAATTCACCCCTCCACTTT
.	TRBV24-1	.	15	TRBJ2-3	CATSDFQGYTDTQYF	TGTGCCACCAGTGATTTTCAGGGCTACACAGATACGCAGTATTTT
.	TRBV11-2	few	16	TRBJ2-2	CASSTYQGTGTGELFF	TGTGCCAGCAGCACGTACCAGGGGACCGGCACCGGGGAGCTGTTTTTT
TRBD2	TRBV5-1	.	15	TRBJ2-5	CASSLSRGGAETQYF	TGCGCCAGCAGCTTGAGCCGGGGGGGGGCGGAGACCCAGTACTTC
TRBD1	TRBV29-1	.	13	TRBJ1-1	CSVRTGRSTEAFF	TGCAGCGTCCGGACAGGCCGAAGCACTGAAGCTTTCTTT
.	TRBV7-8	.	16	TRBJ1-5	CASSPSDTLPYQPQHF	TGTGCCAGCAGCCCCTCGGACACCCTTCCCTATCAGCCCCAGCATTTT
TRBD1	TRBV18	.	15	TRBJ2-1	CASSPGQGWGNEQFF	TGTGCCAGCTCACCGGGACAGGGTTGGGGCAATGAGCAGTTCTTC
.	TRBV5-1	.	14	TRBJ1-1	CASSLQGPGAEAFF	TGCGCCAGCAGCTTACAGGGACCTGGGGCTGAAGCTTTCTTT